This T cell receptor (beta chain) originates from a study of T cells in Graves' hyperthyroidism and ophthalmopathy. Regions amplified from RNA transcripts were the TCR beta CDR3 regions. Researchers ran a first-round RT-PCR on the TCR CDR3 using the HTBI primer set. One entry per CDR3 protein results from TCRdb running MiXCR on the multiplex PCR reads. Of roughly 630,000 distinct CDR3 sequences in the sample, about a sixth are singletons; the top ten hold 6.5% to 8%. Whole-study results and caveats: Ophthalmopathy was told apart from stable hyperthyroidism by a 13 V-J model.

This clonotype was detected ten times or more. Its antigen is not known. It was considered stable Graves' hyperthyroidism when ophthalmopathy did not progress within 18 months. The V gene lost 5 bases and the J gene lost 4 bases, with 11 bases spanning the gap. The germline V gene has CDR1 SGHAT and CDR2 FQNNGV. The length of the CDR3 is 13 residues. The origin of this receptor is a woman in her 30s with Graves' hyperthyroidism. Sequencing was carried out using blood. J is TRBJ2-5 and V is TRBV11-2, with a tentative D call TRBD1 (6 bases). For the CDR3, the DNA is TGTGCCAGCAGCACAGGGTTGGCAGAGACCCAGTACTTC. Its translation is CASSTGLAETQYF.